The 24 T cell receptor beta chains below were found in one sample sequenced in a study of memory CD4+ T cells and cytomegalovirus serostatus. Here immunoSEQ multiplex PCR was the method, and the copy in TCRdb shows in-frame clones only, minus some. The top ten clones hold roughly 2% of a sample with tens of thousands of clones, around 76% of them seen once. Single viable CD3+CD4+CD8-CD45RO+ cells were sorted as the memory CD4+ T cells. Material for sequencing was memory CD4+ T cells from blood. Every receptor here comes from an adult in good health and CMV-seronegative.

The chain has TRBV7-2 and TRBJ1-1, with 8 bases aligning to TRBD1. This CDR3 contains 19 residues. J gave up 4 bases and V 0 bases, and 16 bases lay outside the gene matches. Germline V CDR1 and CDR2: SGHTA, FQGNSA. The CDR3 protein is CASSLAGPAGGVLGTEAFF. DNA of the CDR3: TGTGCCAGCAGCTTAGCGGGTCCGGCAGGGGGCGTTTTGGGCACTGAAGCTTTCTTT. Variable domain in full (rest from reference TRBV7-2 and TRBJ1-1): GAGVSQSPSNKVTEKGKDVELRCDPISGHTALYWYRQSLGQGLEFLIYFQGNSAPDKSGLPSDRFSAERTGGSVSTLTIQRTQQEDSAVYLCASSLAGPAGGVLGTEAFFGQGTRLTVV.

V usage is TRBV5-1 and J usage is TRBJ2-7, with 7 bases aligning to TRBD1. After removal of 4 bases from V and 0 bases from J, the junction contained 22 bases not matched to a gene. The CDR3 runs to 20 residues. The germline V gene has CDR1 SGHRS and CDR2 YFSETQ. Here the CDR3 DNA reads TGCGCCAGCAGCCTGAGAGGATTAGGGTGGGGCTCAGGGGGCTCCTACGAGCAGTACTTC. Residues: CASSLRGLGWGSGGSYEQYF.

The chain links TRBV6-1 to TRBJ1-5; weak D call: TRBD1 (6 bases). CDR3 size: 14 residues. V shed 4 bases and J shed 3 bases, with 10 bases lying between them. From germline, CDR1 is MNHNS and CDR2 SASEGT. The chain's CDR3 is CASSGRDTNQPQHF. CDR3 nucleotides: TGTGCCAGCAGTGGACGGGACACCAATCAGCCCCAGCATTTT.

This CDR3 reads CAWSVRGIVSYNEQFF. CDR3 in DNA: TGTGCCTGGAGTGTACGGGGTATTGTCTCCTACAATGAGCAGTTCTTC. The V call is TRBV30, the J call TRBJ2-1; D possibly corresponds to TRBD2 (5 bases). The germline CDR1 and CDR2 sequences are GTSNPN and SVGIG (reference sequence). The CDR3 has 16 amino acids. The V and J ends lost 0 bases and 0 bases respectively, with 12 bases between them.

About this clone: The sample contains more than one DNA sequence encoding this CDR3. The J gene is TRBJ2-7, the V gene TRBV10-2; D tentatively fits TRBD1 or TRBD2 (5 bases each). The V end was cut by 3 bases, the J end by 4 bases, with 7 bases between. Germline V lookup: CDR1 WSHSY, CDR2 SAAADI. The CDR3 is 12 residues long. CDR3 loop: CASSDEGYEQYF. Here the CDR3 DNA reads TGCGCCAGCAGTGATGAGGGGTACGAGCAGTACTTC.

The chain links TRBV4-1 to TRBJ1-6; a weak D match, TRBD1 (5 bases). Between the trimmed V and J ends, which lost 0 bases and 7 bases, there was a span of 13 bases. The CDR3 has 16 amino acids. Germline values: CDR1 MGHRA, CDR2 YSYEKL. CDR3 amino acids: CASSQDGQGSNSPLHF. CDR3 nucleotides: TGCGCCAGCAGCCAAGATGGGCAGGGATCCAATTCACCCCTCCACTTT.

This clone was observed a few times. This chain links TRBV4-2 with TRBJ1-4, with TRBD1 as a possible D gene (5 bases). Per the germline V gene, CDR1 is LGHNA and CDR2 is YNFKEQ. This CDR3 has 15 residues. Trimming took off 0 bases at V and 8 bases at J, with 13 bases between the two ends. The CDR3 bases are TGTGCCAGCAGCCAAGACAGGGAAGTAGGAGAAAAACTGTTTTTT. Its translation is CASSQDREVGEKLFF.

The chain joins TRBV7-3 to TRBJ2-7, with D perhaps being TRBD1 or TRBD2 (5 bases each). V was clipped by 5 bases and J by 2 bases, with 13 bases between them. Germline V gene sequence: CDR1 SGHTA, CDR2 FQGTGA. This CDR3 contains 14 residues. CDR3 sequence: CASSRGTETYEQYF. In nucleotides, the CDR3 is TGTGCCAGCAGCAGAGGGACGGAGACCTACGAGCAGTACTTC.

The chain couples TRBV19 to TRBJ1-1; D is uncertain. V was cut by 1 base and J by 4 bases, with 7 bases left in between. The germline V gene encodes CDR1 LNHDA and CDR2 SQIVND (reference sequence). CDR3 length: 13 amino acids. In nucleotides, the CDR3 is TGTGCCAGTAGTATAGGGGGAGGCACTGAAGCTTTCTTT. It translates to CASSIGGGTEAFF.

J is TRBJ1-1 and V is TRBV5-1, with a weak D call TRBD1 (5 bases). Trimming removed 5 bases at V and 6 bases at J, with 14 bases between. Germline V CDR1 and CDR2: SGHRS, YFSETQ. The CDR3 contains 13 residues. CDR3 region: CASREGERAEAFF. CDR3 nucleotides: TGCGCCAGCAGGGAAGGGGAAAGAGCTGAAGCTTTCTTT.

By sample share, this clone is medium-sized. A read error may account for a junction end that differs from germline. The J gene is TRBJ2-7, the V gene TRBV4-2, with 9 bases aligning to TRBD1. The CDR3 totals 15 residues. The germline CDR1 and CDR2 sequences are LGHNA and YNFKEQ. In DNA, the CDR3 is TGTGCCAGCAGCCAGAGGGGACAGGGCTCCCACGAGCAGTACTTC. It translates to CASSQRGQGSHEQYF.

The gene calls are TRBV6-1 and TRBJ2-7, with 10 nucleotides matching TRBD1. The J segment lost 4 bases and the V segment lost 1 base, leaving 7 bases of the junction unmatched. Germline V gene data show CDR1 as MNHNS and CDR2 as SASEGT. The CDR3 sequence is 16 residues long. The CDR3 reads CASSEGAPGQGYEQYF. CDR3 coding DNA: TGTGCCAGCAGTGAAGGGGCGCCGGGACAGGGGTACGAGCAGTACTTC.

This clone was observed a single time. The V call is TRBV29-1, the J call TRBJ2-2; the D gene is possibly TRBD2 (6 bases). Germline CDR1 SQVTM, CDR2 ANQGSEA. The CDR3 runs to 16 residues. The V gene lost 6 bases and the J gene lost 0 bases, with 17 bases spanning the gap. In DNA, the CDR3 is TGCAGCGTCCACCCTTGGGCGGGGTCGAACACCGGGGAGCTGTTTTTT. Encoded protein: CSVHPWAGSNTGELFF.

This chain links TRBV30 with TRBJ2-2; tentatively, D is TRBD2 (5 bases). Between the trimmed V and J ends, which lost 0 bases and 5 bases, there was a span of 10 bases. The CDR3 covers 14 residues. Germline values: CDR1 GTSNPN, CDR2 SVGIG (reference sequence). The CDR3 DNA reads TGTGCCTGGAGTGTCCTGCCGGGGACCGGGGAGCTGTTTTTT. Its protein product is CAWSVLPGTGELFF.

V is TRBV9 and J is TRBJ1-3; no reliable D call. V was cut by 5 bases and J by 4 bases, with 7 bases left in between. Looked up from germline, CDR1 is SGDLS and CDR2 is YYNGEE. The CDR3 spans 12 residues. In DNA form, the CDR3 reads TGTGCCAGCAGAGGTCCCGGAAACACCATATATTTT. Residues: CASRGPGNTIYF.

The chain employs TRBV11-2 and TRBJ1-6, with 9 bases identical to TRBD1. V dropped 5 bases and J dropped 4; count of bases not matched to a gene: 6. Germline CDR1 is SGHAT and CDR2 is FQNNGV. The length of the CDR3 is 16 residues. The CDR3 DNA is TGTGCCAGCAGCGACCTCGACAGGGGGTATAATTCACCCCTCCACTTT. Amino acids: CASSDLDRGYNSPLHF.

This rearrangement joins TRBV4-1 to TRBJ1-1; D possibly corresponds to TRBD1 (5 bases). Trimming shortened V by 2 bases and J by 0 bases, and 13 bases separated the two germline ends. Germline-derived CDR1 and CDR2 are MGHRA and YSYEKL. The CDR3 runs 16 residues. Here the CDR3 reads CASSQPLRTLNTEAFF. The CDR3 nucleotides read TGCGCCAGCAGCCAACCGCTTCGGACATTGAACACTGAAGCTTTCTTT.

This clone was counted between two and nine times. The gene calls are TRBV6-5 and TRBJ1-1, with a possible D match to TRBD1 (5 bases). V was shortened by 2 bases and J by 5 bases, with 15 bases between the two germline ends. Germline values: CDR1 MNHEY, CDR2 SVGAGI. There are 15 residues in the CDR3. The DNA of the CDR3 is TGTGCCAGCAGTTACGGGGGGAACCGTGGGACTGAAGCTTTCTTT. Translating it yields CASSYGGNRGTEAFF.

The gene calls are TRBV30 and TRBJ2-6; D perhaps matches TRBD2 (5 bases). Trimming left V 1 base short and J 0 bases short, with 13 bases between. Germline CDR1 reads GTSNPN; CDR2 reads SVGIG (reference sequence). This CDR3 region has 17 residues. Written as DNA, the CDR3 is TGTGCCTGGAGTGGGAGACGGGGAGACTCTGGGGCCAACGTCCTGACTTTC. Amino acid sequence: CAWSGRRGDSGANVLTF.

The DNA of the CDR3 is TGTGCCAGCAGTTTCCAGAACACAGATACGCAGTATTTT. Protein: CASSFQNTDTQYF. The V call is TRBV28, the J call TRBJ2-3; D unclear. Trimming cost V 3 bases and J 2 bases, with 6 bases left between them. The CDR3 is 13 residues long. Germline V gene data show CDR1 as MDHEN and CDR2 as SYDVKM.

The chain couples TRBV7-9 to TRBJ1-1; tentative D call: TRBD1 (5 bases). CDR3 size: 16 residues. Trimming cost V 5 bases and J 0 bases, with 16 bases left between them. CDR1 SEHNR and CDR2 FQNEAQ come from the germline V gene (reference sequence). The CDR3, as DNA: TGTGCCAGCAGCACAGGCAGTCCTGCTCTGAACACTGAAGCTTTCTTT. Its protein is CASSTGSPALNTEAFF.

Note on this clone: Other DNA sequences of this sample code for an identical CDR3. The rearrangement links TRBV20-1 to TRBJ2-1; D remains unclear. From germline, CDR1 is DFQATT and CDR2 SNEGSKA (reference sequence). Trimming pared 1 base from V and 4 bases from J, leaving 2 bases between. This CDR3 has 11 residues. For the CDR3, the DNA is TGCAGTGCTAGAGGATACAATGAGCAGTTCTTC. Translation gives CSARGYNEQFF.

This chain joins TRBV7-9 and TRBJ2-3, with TRBD1 identical over 8 bases. The CDR3 length is 15 residues. Germline CDR1 reads SEHNR; CDR2 reads FQNEAQ (reference sequence). V was pared by 7 bases and J by 6 bases, with 12 bases of the junction left unmatched. CDR3 coding DNA: TGTGCCAGCACCCCCGGACAGGGAAGTGGTGATACGCAGTATTTT. The encoded protein is CASTPGQGSGDTQYF.

The J gene is TRBJ2-3, the V gene TRBV7-9; D may be TRBD1 (6 bases). V was cut by 11 bases and J by 4 bases, with 10 bases left in between. The CDR3 runs 11 residues. Germline V CDR1 and CDR2: SEHNR, FQNEAQ (reference sequence). CDR3 in DNA: TGTGCCGGGGCAGGGGCAGATACGCAGTATTTT. Translated: CAGAGADTQYF.